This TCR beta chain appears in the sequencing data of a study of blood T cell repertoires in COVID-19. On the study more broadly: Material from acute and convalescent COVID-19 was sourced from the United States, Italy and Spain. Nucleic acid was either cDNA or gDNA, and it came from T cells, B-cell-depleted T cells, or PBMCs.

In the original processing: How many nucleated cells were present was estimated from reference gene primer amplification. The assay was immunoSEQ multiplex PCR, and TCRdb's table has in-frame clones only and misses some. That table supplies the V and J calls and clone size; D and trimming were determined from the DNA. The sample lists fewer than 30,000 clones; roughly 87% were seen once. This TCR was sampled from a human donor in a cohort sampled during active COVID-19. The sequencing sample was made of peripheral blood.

CDR3 bases: TGCGCCAGCAGTTCCGGGACTAGTCGCAATGAGCAGTTCTTC. This gives the protein CASSSGTSRNEQFF. This chain joins TRBV5-1 and TRBJ2-1; 8 nucleotides line up with TRBD2. The CDR3 is 14 residues long. Germline V gives CDR1 SGHRS, CDR2 YFSETQ. The V gene end was trimmed by 5 bases and the J gene end by 6 bases; junction bases not matched to a gene: 7.